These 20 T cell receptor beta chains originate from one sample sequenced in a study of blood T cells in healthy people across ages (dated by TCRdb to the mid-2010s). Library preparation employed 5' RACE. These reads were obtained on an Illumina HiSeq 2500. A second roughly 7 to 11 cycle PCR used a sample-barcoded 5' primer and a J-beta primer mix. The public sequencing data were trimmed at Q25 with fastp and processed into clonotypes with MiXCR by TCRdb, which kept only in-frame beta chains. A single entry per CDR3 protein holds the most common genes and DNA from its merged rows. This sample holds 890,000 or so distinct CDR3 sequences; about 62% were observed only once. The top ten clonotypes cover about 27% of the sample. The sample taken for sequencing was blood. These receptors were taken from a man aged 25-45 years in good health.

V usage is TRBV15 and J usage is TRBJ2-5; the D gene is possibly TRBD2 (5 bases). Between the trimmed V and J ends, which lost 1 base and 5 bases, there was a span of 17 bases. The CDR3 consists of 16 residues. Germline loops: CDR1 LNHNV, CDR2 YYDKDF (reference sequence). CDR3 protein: CATSRGAGLDGETQYF. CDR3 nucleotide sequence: TGTGCCACCAGCAGAGGTGCGGGCCTAGATGGGGAGACCCAGTACTTC.

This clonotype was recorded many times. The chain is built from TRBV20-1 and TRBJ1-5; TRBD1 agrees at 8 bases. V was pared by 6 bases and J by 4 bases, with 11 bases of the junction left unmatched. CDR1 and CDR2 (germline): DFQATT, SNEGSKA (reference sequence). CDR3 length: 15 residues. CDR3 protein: CSAPQQGGLNQPQHF. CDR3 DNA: TGCAGTGCGCCCCAACAGGGGGGGTTGAATCAGCCCCAGCATTTT.

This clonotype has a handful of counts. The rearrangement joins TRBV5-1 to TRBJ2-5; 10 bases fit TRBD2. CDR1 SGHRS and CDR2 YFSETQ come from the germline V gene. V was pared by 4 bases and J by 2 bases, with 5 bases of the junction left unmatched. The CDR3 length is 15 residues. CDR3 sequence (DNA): TGCGCCAGCAGCCTGGGACTAGCGCCACAAGAGACCCAGTACTTC. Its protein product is CASSLGLAPQETQYF.

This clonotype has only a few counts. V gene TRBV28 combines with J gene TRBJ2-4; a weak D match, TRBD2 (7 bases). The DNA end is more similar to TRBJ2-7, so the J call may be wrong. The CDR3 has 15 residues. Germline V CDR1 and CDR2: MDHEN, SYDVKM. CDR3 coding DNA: TGTGCCAGCAGGAACGCGGGGGCCAACTCCTACGAGCAGTACTTC. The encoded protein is CASRNAGANSYEQYF.

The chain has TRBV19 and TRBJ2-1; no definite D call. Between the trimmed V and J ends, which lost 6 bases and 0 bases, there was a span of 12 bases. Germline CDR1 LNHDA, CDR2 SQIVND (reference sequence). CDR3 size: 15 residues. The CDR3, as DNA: TGTGCCAGTAGCCCCTGGCCCACCTCCTACAATGAGCAGTTCTTC. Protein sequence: CASSPWPTSYNEQFF.

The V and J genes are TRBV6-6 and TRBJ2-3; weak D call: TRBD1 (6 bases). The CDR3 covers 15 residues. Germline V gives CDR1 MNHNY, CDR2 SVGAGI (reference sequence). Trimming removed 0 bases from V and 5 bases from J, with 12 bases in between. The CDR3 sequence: CASSYSEARGDTQYF. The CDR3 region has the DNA TGTGCCAGCAGTTACTCGGAGGCCAGGGGAGATACGCAGTATTTT.

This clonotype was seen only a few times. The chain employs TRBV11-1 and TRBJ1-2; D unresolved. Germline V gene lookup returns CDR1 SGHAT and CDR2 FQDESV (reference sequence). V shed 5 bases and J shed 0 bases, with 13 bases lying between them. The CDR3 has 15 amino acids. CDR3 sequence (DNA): TGTGCCAGCAGCACACGGGCTGTGGCTAACTATGGCTACACCTTC. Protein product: CASSTRAVANYGYTF.

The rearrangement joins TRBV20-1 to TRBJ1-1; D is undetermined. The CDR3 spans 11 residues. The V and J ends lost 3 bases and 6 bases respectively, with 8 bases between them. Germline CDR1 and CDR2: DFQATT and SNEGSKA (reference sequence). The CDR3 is CSARINSEAFF. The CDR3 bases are TGCAGTGCTAGGATCAACTCTGAAGCTTTCTTT.

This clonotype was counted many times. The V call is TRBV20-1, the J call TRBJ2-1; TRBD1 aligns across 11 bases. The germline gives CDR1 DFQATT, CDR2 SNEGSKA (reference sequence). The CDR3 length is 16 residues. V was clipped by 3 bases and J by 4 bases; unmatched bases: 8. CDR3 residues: CSARGPGQGGYNEQFF. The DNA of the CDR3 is TGCAGTGCTAGGGGACCGGGACAGGGGGGGTACAATGAGCAGTTCTTC.

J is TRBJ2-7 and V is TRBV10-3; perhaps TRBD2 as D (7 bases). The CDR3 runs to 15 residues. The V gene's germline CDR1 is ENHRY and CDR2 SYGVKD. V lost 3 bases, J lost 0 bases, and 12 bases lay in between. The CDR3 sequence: CAISEEGGGSYEQYF. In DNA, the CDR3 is TGTGCCATCAGTGAAGAGGGAGGGGGCTCCTACGAGCAGTACTTC.

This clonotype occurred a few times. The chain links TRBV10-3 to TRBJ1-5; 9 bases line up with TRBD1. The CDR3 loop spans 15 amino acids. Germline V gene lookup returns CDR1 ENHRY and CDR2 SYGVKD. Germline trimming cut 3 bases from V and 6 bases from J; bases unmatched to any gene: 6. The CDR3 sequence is CAISDTGGGGQPQHF. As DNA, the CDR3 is TGTGCCATCAGTGATACAGGGGGCGGCGGTCAGCCCCAGCATTTT.

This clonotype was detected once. DNA of the CDR3: TGCGCCAGCAGCTTGGTCGGAACAGGGGGCTATGGCTACACCTTC. This codes for CASSLVGTGGYGYTF. The rearrangement uses TRBV5-1 and TRBJ1-2, with TRBD1 matching 8 bases. Looked up from germline, CDR1 is SGHRS and CDR2 is YFSETQ. V shed 0 bases, J shed 4 bases, and the junction held 5 bases outside the gene matches. The CDR3 has 15 residues.

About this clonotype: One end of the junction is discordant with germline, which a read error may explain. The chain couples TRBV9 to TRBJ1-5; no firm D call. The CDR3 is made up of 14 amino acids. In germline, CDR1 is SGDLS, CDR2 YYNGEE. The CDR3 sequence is CAGSVRDTTEPQHF. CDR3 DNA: TGTGCCGGCAGCGTTAGGGATACGACTGAGCCCCAGCATTTT.

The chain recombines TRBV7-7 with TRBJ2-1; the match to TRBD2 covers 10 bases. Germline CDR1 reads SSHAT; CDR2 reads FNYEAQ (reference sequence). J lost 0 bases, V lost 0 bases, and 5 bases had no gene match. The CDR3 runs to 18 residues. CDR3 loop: CASSLALVAGGSYNEQFF. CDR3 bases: TGTGCCAGCAGCTTAGCTTTAGTAGCGGGGGGCTCCTACAATGAGCAGTTCTTC.

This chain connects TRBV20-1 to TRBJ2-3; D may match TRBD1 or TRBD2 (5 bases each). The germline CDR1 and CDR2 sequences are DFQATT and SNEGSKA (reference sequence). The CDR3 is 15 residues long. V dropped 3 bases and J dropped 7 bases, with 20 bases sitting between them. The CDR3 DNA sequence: TGCAGTGCTAGTCTACGGGACCCAATGGGAAATACGCAGTATTTT. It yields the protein CSASLRDPMGNTQYF.

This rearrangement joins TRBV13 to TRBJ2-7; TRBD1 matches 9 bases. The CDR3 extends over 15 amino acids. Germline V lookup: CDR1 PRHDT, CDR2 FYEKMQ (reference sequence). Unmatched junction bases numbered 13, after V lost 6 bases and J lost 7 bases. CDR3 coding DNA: TGTGCCAGCAGTCCTCCGGGACAGGGAGATCTAGAGCAGTACTTC. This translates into CASSPPGQGDLEQYF.

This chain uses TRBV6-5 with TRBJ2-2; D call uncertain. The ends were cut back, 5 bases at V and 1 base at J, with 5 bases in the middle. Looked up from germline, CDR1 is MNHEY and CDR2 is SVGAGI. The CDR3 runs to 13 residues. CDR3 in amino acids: CASSPWNTGELFF. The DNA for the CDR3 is TGTGCCAGCAGTCCCTGGAACACCGGGGAGCTGTTTTTT.

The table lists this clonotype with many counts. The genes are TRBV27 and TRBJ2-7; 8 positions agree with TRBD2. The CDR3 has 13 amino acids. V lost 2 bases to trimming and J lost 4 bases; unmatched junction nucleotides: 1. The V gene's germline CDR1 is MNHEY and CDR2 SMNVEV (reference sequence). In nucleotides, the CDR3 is TGTGCCAGCAGTTTAGCGGGGGGTTACGAGCAGTACTTC. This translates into CASSLAGGYEQYF.

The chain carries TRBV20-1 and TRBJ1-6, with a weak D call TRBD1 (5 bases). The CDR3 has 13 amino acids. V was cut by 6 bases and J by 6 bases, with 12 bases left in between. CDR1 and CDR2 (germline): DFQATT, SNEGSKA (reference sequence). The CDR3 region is CSAPGRGNSPLHF. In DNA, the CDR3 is TGCAGTGCCCCCGGGAGGGGTAATTCACCCCTCCACTTT.

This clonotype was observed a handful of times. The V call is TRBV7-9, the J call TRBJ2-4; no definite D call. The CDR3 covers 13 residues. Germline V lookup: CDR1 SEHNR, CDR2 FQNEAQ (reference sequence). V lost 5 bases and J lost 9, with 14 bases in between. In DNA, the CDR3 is TGTGCCAGCAGCAACCCACGGCAGGCCATTCAGTACTTC. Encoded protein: CASSNPRQAIQYF.